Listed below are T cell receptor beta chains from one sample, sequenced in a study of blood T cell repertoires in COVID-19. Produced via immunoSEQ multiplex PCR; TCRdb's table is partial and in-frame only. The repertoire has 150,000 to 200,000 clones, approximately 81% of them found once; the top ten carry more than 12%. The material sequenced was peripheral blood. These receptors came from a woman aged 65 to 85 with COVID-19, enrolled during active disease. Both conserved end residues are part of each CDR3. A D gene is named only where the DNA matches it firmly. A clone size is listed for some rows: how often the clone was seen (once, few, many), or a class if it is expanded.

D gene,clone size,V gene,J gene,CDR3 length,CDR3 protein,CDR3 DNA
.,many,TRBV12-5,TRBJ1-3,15,CASKQGKTSGNTIYF,TGTGCTAGTAAGCAGGGCAAGACTTCTGGAAACACCATATATTTT
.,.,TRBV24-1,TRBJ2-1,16,CATSDIQGPLNNEQFF,TGTGCCACCAGTGATATACAGGGACCTCTGAACAATGAGCAGTTCTTC
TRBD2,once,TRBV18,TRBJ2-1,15,CASSRTSGPGGEQFF,TGTGCCAGCTCACGGACTAGCGGCCCTGGCGGGGAGCAGTTCTTC
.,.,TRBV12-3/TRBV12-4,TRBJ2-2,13,CASSLKLAGELFF,TGTGCCAGCAGTCTCAAACTGGCCGGGGAGCTGTTTTTT
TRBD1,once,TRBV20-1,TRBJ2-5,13,CSASHRGAETQYF,TGCAGTGCTAGTCACAGGGGAGCAGAGACCCAGTACTTC
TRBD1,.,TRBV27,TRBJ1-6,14,CASGFRQGNSPLHF,TGTGCCAGCGGCTTCAGACAGGGGAATTCACCCCTCCACTTT
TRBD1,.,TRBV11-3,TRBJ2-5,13,CASSWTGGETQYF,TGTGCCAGCAGCTGGACAGGGGGGGAGACCCAGTACTTC
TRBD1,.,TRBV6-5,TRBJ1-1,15,CASSPGTGIRTEAFF,TGTGCCAGCAGCCCAGGGACAGGGATTAGGACTGAAGCTTTCTTT
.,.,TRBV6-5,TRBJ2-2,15,CASSFAGMGTGELFF,TGTGCCAGCAGTTTCGCAGGGATGGGCACCGGGGAGCTGTTTTTT
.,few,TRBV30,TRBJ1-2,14,CAWMGGPSLYGYTF,TGTGCCTGGATGGGAGGACCGTCACTCTATGGCTACACCTTC
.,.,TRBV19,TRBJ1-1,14,CASSIGGEYTEAFF,TGTGCCAGTAGTATAGGGGGGGAATACACTGAAGCTTTCTTT
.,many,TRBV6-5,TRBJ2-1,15,CASTRDTLSYNEQFF,TGTGCCAGCACCCGGGACACCCTCTCCTACAATGAGCAGTTCTTC
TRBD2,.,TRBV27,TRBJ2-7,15,CASAPTSGSIYEQYF,TGTGCCAGCGCGCCGACTAGCGGGAGTATCTACGAGCAGTACTTC
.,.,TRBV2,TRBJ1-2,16,CASSPTPYRANYGYTF,TGTGCCAGCAGTCCGACACCCTACAGAGCTAACTATGGCTACACCTTC
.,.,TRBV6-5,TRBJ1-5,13,CASLQGNNQPQHF,TGTGCCAGCCTTCAGGGCAACAATCAGCCCCAGCATTTT
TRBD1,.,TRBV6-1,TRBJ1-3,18,CASSVRDRGLGDGNTIYF,TGTGCCAGCAGTGTCCGGGACAGGGGGCTTGGAGATGGAAACACCATATATTTT
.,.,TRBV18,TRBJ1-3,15,CASSVGGASGNTIYF,TGTGCCAGCTCGGTTGGCGGGGCCTCTGGAAACACCATATATTTT
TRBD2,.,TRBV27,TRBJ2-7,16,CASSSRASGTLYEQYF,TGTGCCAGCAGTTCTCGGGCTAGCGGGACGTTATACGAGCAGTACTTC
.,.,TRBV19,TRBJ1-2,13,CASSIGQLYGYTF,TGTGCCAGTAGTATAGGACAGCTCTATGGCTACACCTTC
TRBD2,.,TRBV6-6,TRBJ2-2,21,CASSRTTLPQRASGRVGELFF,TGTGCCAGCAGTCGAACTACCTTACCCCAGAGGGCTAGCGGGAGGGTGGGGGAGCTGTTTTTT
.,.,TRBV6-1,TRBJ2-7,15,CASSDPGLVAYEQYF,TGTGCCAGCAGTGACCCCGGACTGGTGGCCTACGAGCAGTACTTC
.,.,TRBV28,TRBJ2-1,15,CASSLLDIRDNEQFF,TGTGCCAGCAGTTTACTCGATATTAGAGACAATGAGCAGTTCTTC
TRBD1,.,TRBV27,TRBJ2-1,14,CASRRTGDYNEQFF,TGTGCCAGCAGAAGGACAGGGGATTACAATGAGCAGTTCTTC
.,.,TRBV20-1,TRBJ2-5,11,CSAQLQETQYF,TGCAGTGCCCAACTACAAGAGACCCAGTACTTC
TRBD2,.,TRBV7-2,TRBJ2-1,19,CASSLIPGLAGGINNEQFF,TGTGCCAGCAGCTTAATCCCGGGACTAGCGGGAGGGATTAACAATGAGCAGTTCTTC
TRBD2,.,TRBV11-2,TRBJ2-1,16,CASSLSVLAGGSEQFF,TGTGCCAGCAGCTTATCCGTACTAGCGGGGGGGTCGGAGCAGTTCTTC
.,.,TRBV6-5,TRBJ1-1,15,CASSTRQLGNTEAFF,TGTGCCAGCAGTACCAGACAGCTAGGGAACACTGAAGCTTTCTTT
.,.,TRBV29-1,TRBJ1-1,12,CSVIRTDLEAFF,TGCAGCGTGATTCGGACAGACCTTGAAGCTTTCTTT
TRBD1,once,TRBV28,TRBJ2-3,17,CASSLPGQGKEADTQYF,TGTGCCAGCAGTTTACCGGGACAGGGAAAGGAGGCAGATACGCAGTATTTT
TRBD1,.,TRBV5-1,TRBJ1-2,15,CASSQLPGGQNGYTF,TGCGCCAGCAGCCAATTACCAGGGGGACAAAATGGCTACACCTTC
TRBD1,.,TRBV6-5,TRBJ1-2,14,CASRQDRGTHGYTF,TGTGCCAGCAGACAGGACAGGGGAACCCATGGCTACACCTTC
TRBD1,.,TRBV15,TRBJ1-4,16,CATSSPANRGNEKLFF,TGTGCCACCAGCAGTCCAGCGAACAGGGGTAATGAAAAACTGTTTTTT
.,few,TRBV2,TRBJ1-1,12,CASSRGYTEAFF,TGTGCCAGCAGCAGGGGCTACACTGAAGCTTTCTTT
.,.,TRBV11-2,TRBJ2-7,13,CASSYGSSYEQYF,TGTGCCAGCAGTTACGGTTCATCCTACGAGCAGTACTTC
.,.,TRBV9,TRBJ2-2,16,CASSDKRRGRTGELFF,TGTGCCAGCAGCGATAAAAGACGGGGGAGGACCGGGGAGCTGTTTTTT
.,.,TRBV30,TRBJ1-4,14,CAWSVRGGDEKLFF,TGTGCCTGGAGTGTAAGAGGCGGGGATGAAAAACTGTTTTTT
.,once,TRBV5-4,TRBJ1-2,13,CASSFRSNYGYTF,TGTGCCAGCAGCTTTAGGAGTAACTATGGCTACACCTTC
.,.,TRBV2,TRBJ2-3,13,CASRGQQGSPQYF,TGTGCCAGCAGAGGGCAACAGGGTAGTCCGCAGTATTTT
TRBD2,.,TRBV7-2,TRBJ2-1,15,CASSERTSGFGEQFF,TGTGCCAGCAGCGAACGGACTAGCGGATTTGGCGAGCAGTTCTTC
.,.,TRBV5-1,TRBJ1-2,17,CASSLGVLEQGIGGYTF,TGCGCCAGCAGCTTGGGGGTCCTGGAACAGGGAATTGGTGGCTACACCTTC
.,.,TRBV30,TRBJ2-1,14,CAWSNGGLNNEQFF,TGTGCCTGGAGTAACGGGGGGCTGAACAATGAGCAGTTCTTC
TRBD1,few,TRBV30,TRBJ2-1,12,CAWSDRGRSQFF,TGTGCCTGGAGTGACAGGGGGCGGAGTCAGTTCTTC
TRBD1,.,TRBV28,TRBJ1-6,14,CASSLAGGGSPLHF,TGTGCCAGCAGTCTAGCAGGGGGTGGCTCACCCCTCCACTTT
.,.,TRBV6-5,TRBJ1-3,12,CASTSTGNTIYF,TGTGCCAGCACATCTACTGGAAACACCATATATTTT
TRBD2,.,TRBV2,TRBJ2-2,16,CASSPGRGSITGELFF,TGTGCCAGCAGCCCGGGGCGGGGGTCGATCACCGGGGAGCTGTTTTTT